A single sample gave rise to the 10 T cell receptor beta chains below, sequenced in a study of early T cells in non-severe SARS-CoV-2 infection. One entry per CDR3 protein, called by TCRdb with MiXCR from the 5' RACE reads. The sample has about 71,000 distinct CDR3 sequences, around 11% seen once. Sequencing used whole blood, obtained at baseline. Receptors originate from an adult who was a healthcare worker with PCR-confirmed SARS-CoV-2 infection or an uninfected control (not recorded which).

This clonotype has at least ten counts. V gene TRBV5-1 combines with J gene TRBJ1-1; 10 nucleotides agree with TRBD1. The CDR3 sequence is 14 residues long. The V gene end was trimmed by 4 bases and the J gene end by 6 bases; junction bases not matched to a gene: 6. Germline V CDR1 and CDR2: SGHRS, YFSETQ. CDR3 amino acids: CASSVGQGPPEAFF. For the CDR3, the DNA is TGCGCCAGCAGCGTGGGACAGGGGCCCCCTGAAGCTTTCTTT.

This clonotype was observed at least ten times. This chain uses TRBV12-3 or TRBV12-4 with TRBJ1-3; D gene ambiguous. The CDR3 runs 15 residues. Trimming removed 3 bases from V and 11 bases from J, with 20 bases in between. The CDR3 reads CASSFLVAGSLPIYF. The DNA for the CDR3 is TGTGCCAGCAGTTTTTTGGTGGCAGGCTCCCTCCCCATATATTTT.

The chain recombines TRBV20-1 with TRBJ2-7; D remains ambiguous. The CDR3 is 16 residues long. Trimming cost V 0 bases and J 0 bases, with 15 bases left between them. Germline V CDR1 and CDR2: DFQATT, SNEGSKA (reference sequence). The CDR3 DNA follows: TGCAGTGCTAGAGATAGCAACTTATTATCCTCCTACGAGCAGTACTTC. As protein: CSARDSNLLSSYEQYF.

V gene TRBV7-8 combines with J gene TRBJ2-1; no definite D call. Germline V gives CDR1 SGHVS, CDR2 FQNEAQ. This CDR3 spans 12 amino acids. Trimming cost V 6 bases and J 10 bases, with 13 bases left between them. CDR3 in DNA: TGTGCCAGCAGGCCCCTAACCCGGGAGCAGTTCTTC. Translating it yields CASRPLTREQFF. The whole variable domain, filled in from reference TRBV7-8 and TRBJ2-1, reads GAGVSQSPRYKVAKRGQDVALRCDPISGHVSLFWYQQALGQGPEFLTYFQNEAQLDKSGLPSDRFFAERPEGSVSTLKIQRTQQEDSAVYLCASRPLTREQFFGPGTRLTVL.

The sample holds many counts of this clonotype. V usage is TRBV27 and J usage is TRBJ1-4; D may be TRBD1 (5 bases). The germline V and J ends were trimmed by 2 bases and 4 bases, with 20 bases remaining between them. CDR1 and CDR2 (germline): MNHEY, SMNVEV (reference sequence). The CDR3 runs 18 residues. The CDR3 region has the DNA TGTGCCAGCAGTTTAGGATCGGGACTCGGAGGCTTTAATGAAAAACTGTTTTTT. Its translation: CASSLGSGLGGFNEKLFF. Full variable domain (missing parts from reference TRBV27 and TRBJ1-4): EAQVTQNPRYLITVTGKKLTVTCSQNMNHEYMSWYRQDPGLGLRQIYYSMNVEVTDKGDVPEGYKVSRKEKRNFPLILESPSPNQTSLYFCASSLGSGLGGFNEKLFFGSGTQLSVL.

This clonotype was found many times. CDR3 sequence (DNA): TGCAGTGCTAGCCTCAAGCCGATTGGGGCCCTCCACTTT. This translates into CSASLKPIGALHF. The V gene is TRBV20-1, the J gene TRBJ1-6; D remains unclear. The V end was cut by 3 bases, the J end by 14 bases, with 17 bases between. Germline CDR1 and CDR2: DFQATT and SNEGSKA (reference sequence). The CDR3 is 13 amino acids.

This clonotype was observed a handful of times. The chain links TRBV4-3 to TRBJ2-3; 7 nucleotides match TRBD2. Germline V CDR1 and CDR2: LGHNA, YSLEER. The length of the CDR3 is 14 residues. Trimming removed 0 bases from V and 4 bases from J; junction bases left unmatched: 1. CDR3 loop: CASSQDAGADTQYF. CDR3 in DNA: TGCGCCAGCAGCCAAGATGCGGGGGCAGATACGCAGTATTTT.

This clonotype showed up just a few times. The V call is TRBV29-1, the J call TRBJ1-3, with no clear D. The CDR3 contains 13 residues. The germline CDR1 and CDR2 sequences are SQVTM and ANQGSEA. The V gene lost 4 bases and the J gene lost 0 bases, with 7 bases spanning the gap. Here the CDR3 DNA reads TGCAGCGTTGTAGAGGGCTCTGGAAACACCATATATTTT. Translated, it gives CSVVEGSGNTIYF. Based on the CDR3 plus reference TRBV29-1 and TRBJ1-3, the full variable domain is SAVISQKPSRDICQRGTSLTIQCQVDSQVTMMFWYRQQPGQSLTLIATANQGSEATYESGFVIDKFPISRPNLTFSTLTVSNMSPEDSSIYLCSVVEGSGNTIYFGEGSWLTVV.

This sequence joins TRBV5-1 and TRBJ2-7; D is possibly TRBD1 or TRBD2 (5 bases each). CDR1 SGHRS and CDR2 YFSETQ come from the germline V gene. V was cut by 0 bases and J by 2 bases, with 21 bases left in between. This CDR3 comprises 18 residues. The CDR3 is CASSLGTYVTGTAYEQYF. As DNA, the CDR3 is TGCGCCAGCAGCTTGGGCACTTACGTTACCGGGACGGCCTACGAGCAGTACTTC.

The gene calls are TRBV11-2 and TRBJ2-7; D remains ambiguous. Trimming took 7 bases from V and 3 from J, leaving 13 bases between them. The CDR3 consists of 13 residues. Germline V gives CDR1 SGHAT, CDR2 FQNNGV. CDR3 bases: TGTGCCAGCATCGGACCCCATCGCTACGAGCAGTACTTC. Translated, it gives CASIGPHRYEQYF.